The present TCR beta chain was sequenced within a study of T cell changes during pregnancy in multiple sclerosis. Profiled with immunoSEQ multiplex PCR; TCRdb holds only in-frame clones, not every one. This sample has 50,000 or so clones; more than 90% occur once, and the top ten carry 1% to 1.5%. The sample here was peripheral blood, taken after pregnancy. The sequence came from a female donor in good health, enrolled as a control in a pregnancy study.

In nucleotides, the CDR3 is TGTGCCAGCAGCGTAGGGGGACAGGGTCGCGAAAAACTGTTTTTT. Amino acids: CASSVGGQGREKLFF. V and J are TRBV9 and TRBJ1-4; TRBD1 aligns across 9 bases. The CDR3 has 15 residues. After removal of 0 bases from V and 8 bases from J, the junction contained 5 bases not matched to a gene. CDR1 SGDLS and CDR2 YYNGEE come from the germline V gene.